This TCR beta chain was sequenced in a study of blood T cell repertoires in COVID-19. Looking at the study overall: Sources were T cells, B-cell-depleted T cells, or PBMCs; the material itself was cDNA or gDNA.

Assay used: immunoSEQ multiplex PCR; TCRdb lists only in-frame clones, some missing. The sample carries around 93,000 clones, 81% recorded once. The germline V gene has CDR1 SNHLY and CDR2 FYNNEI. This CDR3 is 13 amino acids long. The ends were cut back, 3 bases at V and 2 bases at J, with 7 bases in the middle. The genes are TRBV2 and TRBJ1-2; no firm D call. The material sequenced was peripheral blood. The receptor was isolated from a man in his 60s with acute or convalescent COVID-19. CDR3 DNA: TGTGCCAGCAGTGAGGCCCTGAACTATGGCTACACCTTC. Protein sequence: CASSEALNYGYTF.